This TCR beta chain was profiled in a study of PD-1 blockade in classical Hodgkin lymphoma. The study, taken as a whole, reports: Researchers reported that CD4+ TCR diversity, though not CD8+, rose significantly by C4D1. Complete responders showed a baseline diversity that resembled the diversity of newly diagnosed patients.

Method: immunoSEQ multiplex PCR; TCRdb's copy keeps in-frame clones and lacks some. This table has 25,000 to 35,000 clones, approximately 70% appearing once. Of note for this clone: As yet, its antigen is unknown.

Germline V gene data show CDR1 as MNHNY and CDR2 as SVGAGI (reference sequence). There are 15 residues in the CDR3. Trimming pared 4 bases from V and 1 base from J, leaving 13 bases between. Relapse was seen in all patients after autologous stem cell transplantation, and brentuximab vedotin exposure was variable. This TCR was recovered from a human donor with classical Hodgkin lymphoma. The specimen was peripheral blood mononuclear cells (PBMCs), collected before the second cycle of nivolumab. This rearrangement joins TRBV6-6 to TRBJ1-1; TRBD1 is a possible D gene (5 bases). The CDR3 bases are TGTGCCAGCAGTTCCCCCGGGACTTCGAACACTGAAGCTTTCTTT. Protein sequence: CASSSPGTSNTEAFF.